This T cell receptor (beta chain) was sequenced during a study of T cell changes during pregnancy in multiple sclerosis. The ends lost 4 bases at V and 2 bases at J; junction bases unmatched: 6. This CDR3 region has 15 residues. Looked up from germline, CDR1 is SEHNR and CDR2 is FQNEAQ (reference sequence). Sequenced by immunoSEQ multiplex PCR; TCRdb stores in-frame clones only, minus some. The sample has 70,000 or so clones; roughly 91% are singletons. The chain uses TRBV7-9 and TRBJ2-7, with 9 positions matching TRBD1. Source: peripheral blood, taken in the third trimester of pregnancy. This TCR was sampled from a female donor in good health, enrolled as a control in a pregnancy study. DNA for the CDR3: TGTGCCAGCAGCTCCAGACAGGGGGTAGCCTACGAGCAGTACTTC. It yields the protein CASSSRQGVAYEQYF.